A selection of T cell receptor beta chains follows, all from one sample in a study of T cell responses to AZD1222 COVID-19 vaccine. Using immunoSEQ multiplex PCR, the repertoire was profiled, and TCRdb retains in-frame clones only, with some absent. The sample has fewer than 130,000 clones; 92% are singletons. The material sequenced was peripheral blood, taken on day 0 of AZD1222 vaccination. Every receptor here comes from an adult in good health. Each CDR3 is given with its conserved first and last residue. A D gene is named only where the DNA matches it firmly.

cdr3_aa j_call d_call v_call
CASGAAETQYF TRBJ2-5 . TRBV6-5
CASSQTGDSNQPQHF TRBJ1-5 TRBD1 TRBV2
CASSILRDGNYGYTF TRBJ1-2 . TRBV19
CASSLYSGGPNEQFF TRBJ2-1 TRBD2 TRBV7-2
CASSQRTGPNTGELFF TRBJ2-2 TRBD1 TRBV7-2
CASRGDRFLSTEAFF TRBJ1-1 TRBD1 TRBV2
CASNPLAQHEQYF TRBJ2-7 . TRBV2
CASRAVGRAEQYF TRBJ2-7 . TRBV7-2
CSVEWQGNSYGYTF TRBJ1-2 . TRBV29-1
CASSQAGGQPQHF TRBJ1-5 TRBD1 TRBV18
CASMVAGGHEQFF TRBJ2-1 TRBD2 TRBV19
CASSLTYNEQFF TRBJ2-1 . TRBV7-3
CASSIPRVGNQPQHF TRBJ1-5 . TRBV19
CATSEGTGVNSPLHF TRBJ1-6 TRBD1 TRBV24-1
CSATNEQFF TRBJ2-1 . TRBV20-1
CASRLQETQYF TRBJ2-5 . TRBV19
CASSLGSSRTLHF TRBJ1-6 . TRBV7-2
CASSRPGTSGPYEQYF TRBJ2-7 TRBD2 TRBV27
CASSLRQGYSNQPQHF TRBJ1-5 . TRBV5-8
CATSEGPRSPLHF TRBJ1-6 . TRBV24-1
CASSWGSQGGTDTQYF TRBJ2-3 . TRBV5-1
CASSPRQNTEAFF TRBJ1-1 . TRBV5-1
CASSPLGRGEGGYTF TRBJ1-2 . TRBV4-3